These T cell receptor beta chains were read from a single sample in a study of T cell responses to AZD1222 COVID-19 vaccine. Profiled with immunoSEQ multiplex PCR; TCRdb holds only in-frame clones, not every one. The profile shows approximately 120,000 clones, approximately 90% of them singletons. The starting material was peripheral blood, obtained on day 0 of AZD1222 vaccination. Receptors originate from an adult in good health. Both conserved end residues are part of each CDR3. The order of the fields is J gene, V gene, D gene, clone size, CDR3 protein, CDR3 DNA. The D gene is left open where the match is weak. Some rows mark clone size as missing; the rest say once, few, many or name a class of expanded clone.

>TRBJ1-3|TRBV7-6|.|.
CASSLSRTDSGNTIYF
TGTGCCAGCAGCTTATCTCGGACAGACTCTGGAAACACCATATATTTT
>TRBJ2-7|TRBV18|TRBD1|.
CASSQQGQGIEQYF
TGTGCCAGCTCACAACAGGGACAGGGTATCGAGCAGTACTTC
>TRBJ1-2|TRBV9|.|.
CASSVESSGGYTF
TGTGCCAGCAGCGTAGAGTCCTCTGGAGGCTACACCTTC
>TRBJ1-1|TRBV5-1|.|.
CASSLNGGWNTEAFF
TGCGCCAGCAGCTTGAATGGGGGGTGGAACACTGAAGCTTTCTTT
>TRBJ2-1|TRBV18|.|.
CASSPSGRGYNEQFF
TGTGCCAGCTCACCTTCGGGACGGGGCTACAATGAGCAGTTCTTC
>TRBJ2-2|TRBV7-6|.|.
CASSLVAGRTGELFF
TGTGCCAGCAGCTTAGTGGCGGGGCGGACCGGGGAGCTGTTTTTT
>TRBJ2-2|TRBV4-3|TRBD2|.
CASSHGLAATGELFF
TGCGCCAGCAGCCACGGACTAGCTGCCACCGGGGAGCTGTTTTTT
>TRBJ2-5|TRBV4-2|TRBD1|.
CASSRSGTGGETQYF
TGTGCCAGCAGCCGGTCCGGGACAGGGGGAGAGACCCAGTACTTC
>TRBJ2-1|TRBV7-8|TRBD2|.
CASSPPYRLAGGHNEQFF
TGTGCCAGCAGCCCACCCTACCGACTAGCGGGGGGCCACAATGAGCAGTTCTTC
>TRBJ1-1|TRBV9|.|.
CASSVAGNTEAFF
TGTGCCAGCAGCGTAGCTGGGAACACTGAAGCTTTCTTT
>TRBJ1-1|TRBV3-1/TRBV3-2|.|once
CASSQVLNTEAFF
TGTGCCAGCAGCCAAGTCCTGAACACTGAAGCTTTCTTT
>TRBJ1-5|TRBV2|.|.
CASRLGQASNQPQHF
TGTGCCAGCCGCCTGGGGCAGGCTAGCAATCAGCCCCAGCATTTT
>TRBJ1-5|TRBV6-5|.|.
CASSQRAQAIRAQHF
TGTGCCAGCAGCCAACGTGCGCAGGCCATCAGGGCCCAGCATTTT
>TRBJ1-6|TRBV19|.|.
CASSYVDSPLHF
TGTGCCAGTAGTTACGTGGATTCACCCCTCCACTTT
>TRBJ2-3|TRBV4-2|TRBD2|once
CASSQGPAGGADTQYF
TGTGCCAGCAGCCAAGGCCCAGCGGGAGGTGCAGATACGCAGTATTTT
>TRBJ2-1|TRBV6-2/TRBV6-3|.|.
CASSANLREQFF
TGTGCCAGCAGTGCAAACTTGAGGGAGCAGTTCTTC
>TRBJ1-6|TRBV5-1|TRBD1|.
CASSLTGTGTAGPLHF
TGCGCCAGCAGCCTCACCGGGACAGGGACCGCAGGACCCCTCCACTTT
>TRBJ2-1|TRBV12-3/TRBV12-4|.|.
CASSFGGNEQFF
TGTGCCAGCAGTTTTGGGGGAAATGAGCAGTTCTTC
>TRBJ1-5|TRBV2|.|.
CASSESPGRNQPQHF
TGTGCCAGCAGTGAATCGCCAGGGCGTAATCAGCCCCAGCATTTT
>TRBJ1-2|TRBV7-2|TRBD1|.
CASSPQLGQGNGYTF
TGTGCCAGCAGCCCCCAACTGGGACAGGGAAATGGCTACACCTTC
>TRBJ2-1|TRBV10-3|.|.
CAISDYNEQFF
TGTGCCATCAGTGATTACAATGAGCAGTTCTTC
>TRBJ2-5|TRBV5-4|.|.
CASSFGGQIEISQYF
TGTGCCAGCAGCTTTGGAGGGCAAATAGAGATTTCCCAGTACTTC
>TRBJ1-1|TRBV5-1|TRBD1|.
CASSSGQGMNTEAFF
TGCGCCAGCAGCTCTGGACAGGGGATGAACACTGAAGCTTTCTTT
>TRBJ2-3|TRBV7-6|TRBD2|once
CASSLGLGTSHTDTQYF
TGTGCCAGCAGCTTGGGTTTGGGGACTAGCCACACAGATACGCAGTATTTT